The T cell receptor beta chain described here comes from a study of OX40 agonist ivuxolimab in advanced cancers. Overall study context: The patients' treatment was ivuxolimab, an agonistic anti-OX40 (CD134) antibody. Patient treatment consisted of intravenous ivuxolimab administration every 2 weeks at 0.01 to 10 mg/kg. From about 23 to 85 years was the age range, with a mean of about 56 years, and 65% to 90% were male.

V lost 7 bases to trimming and J lost 1 base, with 16 bases between them. Germline V CDR1 and CDR2: SQVTM, ANQGSEA. The CDR3 has 15 residues. Points on this clone: Its antigen is not identified.

The assay was immunoSEQ multiplex PCR, and TCRdb's table has in-frame clones only and misses some. This table has 65,000 to 90,000 clones, roughly 90% appearing once. Study findings and constraints: There was clonal expansion of CD4+ and CD8+ blood T cells by week 6 at 0.1 to 3.0 mg/kg.

The material was CD4+ or CD8+ T cells sorted from blood, obtained in a trial of the OX40 agonist ivuxolimab. The sequence came from an adult with an advanced solid tumor such as melanoma, head and neck, liver or kidney cancer. The gene calls are TRBV29-1 and TRBJ2-2, with TRBD2 as a possible D gene (7 bases). CDR3 in amino acids: CSARGGAQNTGELFF. In DNA form, the CDR3 reads TGCAGCGCCCGAGGGGGGGCGCAGAACACCGGGGAGCTGTTTTTT.